The entry below describes one TCR beta chain. Which antigen it targets is not known. No base quality information exists; no much larger clone differs at one position. The data originate from a study of identical twins (dated by TCRdb to the mid-2010s). The study in broad terms: TCR alpha and beta repertoires from monozygotic twins, unrelated adults of various ages and cord blood were deep-sequenced to test whether fetal clonotypes persist. To rule out contamination, the twin experiments were replicated at different times with different library preparation protocols. Overall results and qualifications from the work: Because the same donors could not be followed over many years, the conclusions relied on cross-sectional statistical analysis. Compared with coincidental sharing between unrelated individuals, out-of-frame TCR alpha sequences shared between twins had an excess of sequences with low generation probability. Excess twin sharing in beta out-of-frame sequences was weaker because fewer shared sequences lowered the signal-to-noise ratio. Out-of-frame TCR alpha sharing in monozygotic twins was systematically underestimated by recombination models, whereas sharing between unrelated individuals was in agreement with the recombination models. Fewer insertions were carried by abundant cord blood beta clonotypes; a weaker similar trend was observed in young adult naive repertoires, while no such trend was observed in memory repertoires. Zero-insertion analyses could be partly confounded by invariant T cells such as MAIT and iNKT, though diverse VJ usage argued against such confounding for most clonotypes.

Only healthy Caucasian donors were included. The study also sequenced three unrelated non-twin adults: a male aged 18 to 30, a male aged 50 to 60 and a female aged 50 to 60. Miltenyi CD45RO+ enrichment and human naive T-cell isolation kits were used to isolate memory (CD45RO+) and naive T cells from PBMC. Libraries were built with 5' RACE. The sample was run on an Illumina HiSeq 2000. Template switching introduced a universal primer binding site; the final cDNA contained a unique molecular identifier, enabling accurate counting of TCR cDNA molecules. First-strand cDNA for TCR alpha and beta chains was synthesized from specific primers in the conserved constant-segment region. To control for contamination, each cDNA library was double barcoded with a SMART-Mk sample barcode plus Illumina barcodes. TruSeq adapter sequences, together with Illumina sample barcodes, were added in two successive PCR steps. The Illumina HiSeq platform was used with custom primers to sequence TCR alpha and beta cDNA libraries. In the paper's pipeline: MiGEC processed the raw reads to extract unique molecular identifiers, while MiXCR was used to determine the CDR3 positions. For each individual, recombination models were inferred using an EM algorithm with the repgenHMM and IGoR tools. Shared clonotypes were analyzed with the tcR package in R, and sharing was normalized by the product of cloneset sizes. Out-of-frame nonproductive sequences were analyzed to study raw recombination free of thymic and clonal selection effects. Using fastp at Q25 and MiXCR, TCRdb reprocessed the public reads and kept productive beta chains. Merged by CDR3 protein, the rows form single entries marked with the most common genes and DNA. The V and J calls come from TCRdb's annotation, not from the publication. The sample table contains a few hundred thousand distinct CDR3 sequences; only one count was recorded for roughly 9% of them. The ten top clones hold 8% to 10% of the sample.

Cut back by 5 bases and 6 bases, the V and J ends lie 12 bases apart. From its cysteine to its phenylalanine, the CDR3 spans 13 amino acids. CDR3 DNA is the only sequence kept; it has 39 bases, read in frame from the first base. This clonotype was obtained from a woman in her fifties or sixties in good health. The rearrangement joined TRBV12-3 or TRBV12-4 to TRBJ2-3; no D gene call is confident. The specimen was naive T cells sorted from blood. What the cell subset or site label conveys for this sample: cells isolated with a human naive T-cell isolation kit. The base sequence is TGTGCCAGCAGTCTACTACGTCGGGATACGCAGTATTTT. It translates to CASSLLRRDTQYF.